The 9 T cell receptor beta chains in this list originate from one sample, sequenced in a study of blood T cell repertoires in COVID-19. TCRdb keeps only in-frame clones here, not all; method: immunoSEQ multiplex PCR. Of 90,000 to 110,000 clones listed, 70% to 90% were seen once; the top ten hold 18%. The sequencing sample was made of peripheral blood. The receptors come from a woman aged 60 to 75 with acute or convalescent COVID-19.

The chain carries TRBV9 and TRBJ2-6; D perhaps matches TRBD2 (5 bases). Trimming pared 4 bases from V and 0 bases from J, leaving 14 bases between. The CDR3 runs to 17 residues. CDR1 and CDR2 (germline): SGDLS, YYNGEE. CDR3 amino acids: CASSPGDSNSGANVLTF. As DNA, the CDR3 is TGTGCCAGCAGCCCCGGGGATTCCAACTCTGGGGCCAACGTCCTGACTTTC.

The rearrangement links TRBV7-2 to TRBJ2-2, with 8 bases fitting TRBD1. Germline trimming cut 7 bases from V and 5 bases from J; bases unmatched to any gene: 3. Germline loops: CDR1 SGHTA, CDR2 FQGNSA. This CDR3 has 13 amino acids. CDR3 loop: CASTGGRTGELFF. The CDR3 DNA reads as TGTGCCAGCACAGGGGGCCGGACCGGGGAGCTGTTTTTT.

The chain recombines TRBV7-8 with TRBJ1-5, with TRBD1 matching 7 bases. Germline trimming cut 6 bases from V and 1 base from J; bases unmatched to any gene: 12. The CDR3 contains 17 residues. From germline, CDR1 is SGHVS and CDR2 FQNEAQ. The CDR3 DNA sequence: TGTGCCAGCAGACGGGAAAGGGGGCCGGGAAGCAATCAGCCCCAGCATTTT. It is translated as CASRRERGPGSNQPQHF. Combining the CDR3 with reference TRBV7-8 and TRBJ1-5 gives the whole variable domain GAGVSQSPRYKVAKRGQDVALRCDPISGHVSLFWYQQALGQGPEFLTYFQNEAQLDKSGLPSDRFFAERPEGSVSTLKIQRTQQEDSAVYLCASRRERGPGSNQPQHFGDGTRLSIL.

The chain combines TRBV7-9 with TRBJ2-7, with D tentatively TRBD1 (5 bases). The germline CDR1 and CDR2 sequences are SEHNR and FQNEAQ (reference sequence). This CDR3 is 14 amino acids long. The ends were cut back, 5 bases at V and 6 bases at J, with 17 bases in the middle. The CDR3 reads CASSLRAEPFEQYF. CDR3 nucleotides: TGTGCCAGCAGCCTCAGGGCGGAGCCTTTCGAGCAGTACTTC.

V is TRBV9 and J is TRBJ2-3, with TRBD2 identical over 11 bases. This CDR3 region has 17 residues. V was pared by 0 bases and J by 2 bases, with 5 bases of the junction left unmatched. Germline loops: CDR1 SGDLS, CDR2 YYNGEE. This CDR3 is CASSVDLAGGFTDTQYF. The CDR3 nucleotides are TGTGCCAGCAGCGTAGATCTAGCGGGAGGATTCACAGATACGCAGTATTTT.

J is TRBJ2-2 and V is TRBV27; a possible D gene is TRBD2 (5 bases). This CDR3 is built from 13 residues. V lost 6 bases to trimming and J lost 6 bases, with 11 bases between them. Germline CDR1 is MNHEY and CDR2 is SMNVEV (reference sequence). The CDR3 loop is CASSLIGAGELFF. The DNA of the CDR3 is TGTGCCAGCAGCTTAATCGGGGCCGGGGAGCTGTTTTTT.

This chain's CDR3 is CASSSSPTGAGNTIYF. The CDR3 coding sequence is TGTGCCAGCTCATCCTCTCCCACAGGGGCCGGAAACACCATATATTTT. The J gene is TRBJ1-3, the V gene TRBV18; 7 bases are a match to TRBD1. The CDR3 totals 16 residues. V was clipped by 5 bases and J by 4 bases; unmatched bases: 11. Germline CDR1 and CDR2: KGHSH and LQKENI.

The chain joins TRBV12-3 or TRBV12-4 to TRBJ2-3; D possibly corresponds to TRBD1 (5 bases). V was shortened by 5 bases and J by 9 bases, with 12 bases between the two germline ends. The CDR3 length is 12 residues. The CDR3 DNA is TGTGCCAGCAGTACAAGCAGGGTAACGCAGTATTTT. Translation gives CASSTSRVTQYF.

V is TRBV20-1 and J is TRBJ1-2, with D perhaps matching TRBD1 (6 bases). The CDR3 consists of 13 residues. CDR1 DFQATT and CDR2 SNEGSKA come from the germline V gene (reference sequence). Trimming removed 3 bases from V and 6 bases from J, with 14 bases in between. This chain's CDR3 is CSASVQQGHGYTF. The CDR3 DNA reads TGCAGTGCTAGTGTTCAACAGGGCCATGGCTACACCTTC.